The present T cell receptor (beta chain) was sequenced within a study of cytomegalovirus exposure and HLA in healthy donors. Study-wide results and limits: The productive fraction for most TCR beta V segments was about 90% or about 30% in an earlier analysis. Associated with cytomegalovirus, according to the listing, were around 160 TCR beta chains. An apparent linkage of common viral pathogens to several of the most significant clusters emerged in a later analysis. While the bulk of TCR sequences proved rare, some public TCRs turned up in many donors.

The CDR3 has 13 amino acids. V gave up 3 bases and J gave up 7 bases, with 10 bases separating them. CDR1 is SGHTA, CDR2 FQGNSA, per germline. Turning to this clone: Its specificity is unknown.

The PCR had 60 Vbeta and 13 Jbeta primers. The method was immunoSEQ multiplex PCR; TCRdb's version includes in-frame clones alone and lacks a portion of them. The table shows roughly 130,000 clones, with about 74% occurring only once. This TCR was recovered from a woman in her forties or fifties in good health and CMV-seropositive. Specimen: PBMCs. The chain links TRBV7-2 to TRBJ1-5; D gene unclear. Here the CDR3 DNA reads TGTGCCAGCAGCTTTCATGAGGTCCAGCCCCAGCATTTT. It encodes CASSFHEVQPQHF.